The entry below describes one T cell receptor (beta chain). Antigen unknown. Patients between 18 and 65 years old had hyperthyroidism, newly diagnosed and lasting under 2 months. V was pared by 1 base and J by 6 bases, with 16 bases between. This CDR3 is built from 15 residues. CDR1 is GTSNPN and CDR2 is SVGIG in the germline V gene (reference sequence). Amplified TCR beta CDR3 regions came from RNA transcripts. The HTBI set primed first-round TCR CDR3 RT-PCR. TCRdb used MiXCR to reprocess the multiplex PCR reads, holding one entry per CDR3 protein. The profile covers about 590,000 distinct CDR3 sequences, with 15% to 17% appearing a single time and roughly 7.3% taken by the ten largest. These data belong to a study of T cells in Graves' hyperthyroidism and ophthalmopathy. Study-level findings and limits: Blood also contained most expanded thyroid clonotypes above 0.001.

The chain links TRBV30 to TRBJ2-4; unclear D gene. This clonotype was sampled from a woman aged 25 to 39 with Graves' hyperthyroidism. The sample was blood. In DNA, the CDR3 is TGTGCCTGGAGTGGGACCCTCAAGGACCGAAACATTCAGTACTTC. It is translated as CAWSGTLKDRNIQYF.